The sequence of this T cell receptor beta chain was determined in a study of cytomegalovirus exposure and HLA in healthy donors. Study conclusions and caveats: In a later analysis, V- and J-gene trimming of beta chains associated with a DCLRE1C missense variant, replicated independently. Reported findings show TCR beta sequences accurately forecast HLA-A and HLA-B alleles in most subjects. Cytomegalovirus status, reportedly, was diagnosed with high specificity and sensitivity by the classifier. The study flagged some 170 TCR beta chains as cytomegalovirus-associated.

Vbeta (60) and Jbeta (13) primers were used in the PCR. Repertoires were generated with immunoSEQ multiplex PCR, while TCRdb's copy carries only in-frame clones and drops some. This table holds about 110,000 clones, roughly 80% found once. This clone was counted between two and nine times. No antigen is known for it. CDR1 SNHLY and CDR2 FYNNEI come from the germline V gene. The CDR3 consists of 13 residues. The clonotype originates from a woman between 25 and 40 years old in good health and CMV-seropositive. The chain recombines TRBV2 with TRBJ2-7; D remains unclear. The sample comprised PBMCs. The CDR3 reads CFIKQNAAYEQYF. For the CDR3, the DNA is TGTTTTATCAAGCAGAACGCGGCATACGAGCAGTACTTC.